This TCR beta chain is drawn from a study of T-cell memory formation after mild COVID-19. This clonotype came up a few times. This CDR3 contains 18 residues. Per the germline V gene, CDR1 is MGHDK and CDR2 is SYGVNS. Unmatched junction bases numbered 11, after V lost 1 base and J lost 2 bases. TCRdb recomputed calls from the 5' RACE reads with MiXCR, one row per CDR3 protein. The sample has roughly 100,000 distinct CDR3 sequences, about 12% seen once. The genes are TRBV25-1 and TRBJ2-1; 7 positions match TRBD1. Source material: PBMCs or a T cell subset sorted from them (not recorded which). This TCR derives from an adult woman who had mild COVID-19 (a few samples of this study predate the infection). Cell type and time point are not known. The CDR3 sequence: CASSESGPWTGPYNEQFF. In DNA, the CDR3 is TGTGCCAGCAGTGAATCGGGACCGTGGACAGGACCCTACAATGAGCAGTTCTTC.